This T cell receptor beta chain was recorded in a study of blood T cell repertoires in COVID-19. V shed 3 bases and J 2 bases; nucleotides not matched to a gene: 15. The CDR3 length is 17 residues. Germline assignment: CDR1 DFQATT and CDR2 SNEGSKA (reference sequence). Original processing notes: The authors estimated nucleated cell counts from reference gene primer amplification. The protocol was immunoSEQ multiplex PCR, while the TCRdb copy is restricted to in-frame clones and leaves out a portion. V and J calls and clone size come straight from that table; D and trimming were deduced from the DNA. Of about 160,000 clones in the sample, about nine tenths were seen once.

The chain couples TRBV20-1 to TRBJ2-7; 8 bases agree with TRBD2. This TCR was sampled from a woman aged 55-70 years who had recovered from COVID-19. Sequencing used peripheral blood. The CDR3 nucleotides are TGCAGTGCTAGTCCCACCGATTGGGGGCGGGAGGCCTACGAGCAGTACTTC. Translating gives CSASPTDWGREAYEQYF.